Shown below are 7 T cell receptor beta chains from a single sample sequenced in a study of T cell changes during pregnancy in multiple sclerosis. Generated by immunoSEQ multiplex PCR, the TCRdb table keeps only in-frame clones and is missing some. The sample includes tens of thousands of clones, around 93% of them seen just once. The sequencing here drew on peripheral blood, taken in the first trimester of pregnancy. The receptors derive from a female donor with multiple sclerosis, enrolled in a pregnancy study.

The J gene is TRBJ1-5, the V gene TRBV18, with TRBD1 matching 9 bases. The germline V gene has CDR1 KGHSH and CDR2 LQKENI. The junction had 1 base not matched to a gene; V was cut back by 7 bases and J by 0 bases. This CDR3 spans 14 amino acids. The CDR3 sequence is CASWTGVSNQPQHF. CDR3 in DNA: TGTGCCAGCTGGACAGGGGTTAGCAATCAGCCCCAGCATTTT.

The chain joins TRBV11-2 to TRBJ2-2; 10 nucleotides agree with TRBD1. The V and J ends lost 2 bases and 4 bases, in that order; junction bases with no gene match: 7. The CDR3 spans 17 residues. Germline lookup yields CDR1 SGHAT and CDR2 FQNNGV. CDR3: CASSLYTGTGATGELFF. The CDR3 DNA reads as TGTGCCAGCAGCTTATACACCGGGACAGGGGCCACCGGGGAGCTGTTTTTT.

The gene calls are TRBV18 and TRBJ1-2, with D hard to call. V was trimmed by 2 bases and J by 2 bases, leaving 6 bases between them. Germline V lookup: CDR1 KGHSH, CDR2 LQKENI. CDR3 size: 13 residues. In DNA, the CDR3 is TGTGCCAGCTCACCAGGAGGGAACTATGGCTACACCTTC. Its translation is CASSPGGNYGYTF.

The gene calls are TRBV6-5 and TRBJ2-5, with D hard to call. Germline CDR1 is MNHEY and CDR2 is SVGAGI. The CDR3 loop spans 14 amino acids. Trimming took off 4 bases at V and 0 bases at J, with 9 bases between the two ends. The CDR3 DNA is TGTGCCAGCAGTTCTGGCCAACACCAAGAGACCCAGTACTTC. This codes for CASSSGQHQETQYF.

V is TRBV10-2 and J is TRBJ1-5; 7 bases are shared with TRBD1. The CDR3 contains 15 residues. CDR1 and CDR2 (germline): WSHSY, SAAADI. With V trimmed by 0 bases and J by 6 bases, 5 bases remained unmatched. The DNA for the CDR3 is TGCGCCAGCAGTGAGTCAGGAGGGGGCCGTCAGCCCCAGCATTTT. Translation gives CASSESGGGRQPQHF.

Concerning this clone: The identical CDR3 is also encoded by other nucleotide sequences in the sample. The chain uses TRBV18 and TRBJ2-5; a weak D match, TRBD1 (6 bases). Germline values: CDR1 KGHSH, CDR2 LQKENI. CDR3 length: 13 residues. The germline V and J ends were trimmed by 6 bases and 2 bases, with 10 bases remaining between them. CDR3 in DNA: TGTGCCAGCTCCCCGGGACAACAAGAGACCCAGTACTTC. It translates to CASSPGQQETQYF. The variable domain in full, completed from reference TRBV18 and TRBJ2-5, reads NAGVMQNPRHLVRRRGQEARLRCSPMKGHSHVYWYRQLPEEGLKFMVYLQKENIIDESGMPKERFSAEFPKEGPSILRIQQVVRGDSAAYFCASSPGQQETQYFGPGTRLLVL.

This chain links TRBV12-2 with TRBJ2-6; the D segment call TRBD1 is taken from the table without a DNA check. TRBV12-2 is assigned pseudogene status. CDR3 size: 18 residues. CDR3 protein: CASRHQCSTQSRANVLTF. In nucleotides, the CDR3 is TGTGCAAGTCGCCATCAGTGCTCCACACAAAGTCGGGCCAACGTCCTGACTTTC.